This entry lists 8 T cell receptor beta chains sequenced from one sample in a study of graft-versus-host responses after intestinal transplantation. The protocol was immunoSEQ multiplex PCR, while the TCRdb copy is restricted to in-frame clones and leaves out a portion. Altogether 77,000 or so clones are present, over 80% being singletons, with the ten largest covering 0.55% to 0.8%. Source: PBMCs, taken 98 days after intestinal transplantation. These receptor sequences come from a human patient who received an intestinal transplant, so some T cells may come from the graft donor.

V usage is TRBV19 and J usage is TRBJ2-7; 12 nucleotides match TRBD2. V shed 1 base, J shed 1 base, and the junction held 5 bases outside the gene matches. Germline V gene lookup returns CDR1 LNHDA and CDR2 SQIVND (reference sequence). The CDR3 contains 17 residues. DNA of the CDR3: TGTGCCAGTAGTATAGGACTAGCGGGAGACGGTTCCTACGAGCAGTACTTC. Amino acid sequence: CASSIGLAGDGSYEQYF. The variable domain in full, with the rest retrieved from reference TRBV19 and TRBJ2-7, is DGGITQSPKYLFRKEGQNVTLSCEQNLNHDAMYWYRQDPGQGLRLIYYSQIVNDFQKGDIAEGYSVSREKKESFPLTVTSAQKNPTAFYLCASSIGLAGDGSYEQYFGPGTRLTVT.

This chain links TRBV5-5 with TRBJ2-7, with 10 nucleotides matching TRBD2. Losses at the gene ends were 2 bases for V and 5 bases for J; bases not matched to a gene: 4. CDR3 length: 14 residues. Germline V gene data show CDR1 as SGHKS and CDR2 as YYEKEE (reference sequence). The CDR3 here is CASSFGTSAHEQYF. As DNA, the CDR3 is TGTGCCAGCAGCTTCGGGACTAGCGCTCACGAGCAGTACTTC.

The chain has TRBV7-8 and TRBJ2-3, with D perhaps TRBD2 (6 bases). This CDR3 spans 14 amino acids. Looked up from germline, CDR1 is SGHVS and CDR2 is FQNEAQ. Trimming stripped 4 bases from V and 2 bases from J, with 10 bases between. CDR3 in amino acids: CASSWDFATDTQYF. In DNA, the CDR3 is TGTGCCAGCAGCTGGGACTTTGCCACAGATACGCAGTATTTT.

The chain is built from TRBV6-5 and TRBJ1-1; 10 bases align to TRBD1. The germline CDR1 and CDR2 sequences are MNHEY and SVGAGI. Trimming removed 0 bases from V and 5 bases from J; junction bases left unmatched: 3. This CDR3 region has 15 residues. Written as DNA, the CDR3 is TGTGCCAGCAGTTACTCACGGACAGGGGGTACTGAAGCTTTCTTT. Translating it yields CASSYSRTGGTEAFF.

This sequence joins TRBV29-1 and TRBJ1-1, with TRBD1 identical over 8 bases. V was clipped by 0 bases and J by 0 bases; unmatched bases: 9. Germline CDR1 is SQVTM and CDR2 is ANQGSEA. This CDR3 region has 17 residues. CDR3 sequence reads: CSVEDGVDRGMNTEAFF. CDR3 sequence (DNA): TGCAGCGTTGAAGATGGGGTAGACAGGGGTATGAACACTGAAGCTTTCTTT.

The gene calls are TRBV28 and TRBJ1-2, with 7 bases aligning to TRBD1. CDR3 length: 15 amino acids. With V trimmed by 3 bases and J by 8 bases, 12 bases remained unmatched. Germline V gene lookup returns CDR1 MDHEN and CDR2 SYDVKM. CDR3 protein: CASSFIPSQGGGYTF. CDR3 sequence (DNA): TGTGCCAGCAGTTTCATCCCCTCCCAGGGGGGGGGCTACACCTTC.

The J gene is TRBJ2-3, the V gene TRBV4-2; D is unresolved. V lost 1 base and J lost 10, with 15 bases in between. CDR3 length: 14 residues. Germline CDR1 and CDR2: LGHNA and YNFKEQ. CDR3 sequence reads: CASSQGTAVRAQYF. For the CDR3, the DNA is TGTGCCAGCAGCCAAGGAACGGCCGTACGGGCGCAGTATTTT.

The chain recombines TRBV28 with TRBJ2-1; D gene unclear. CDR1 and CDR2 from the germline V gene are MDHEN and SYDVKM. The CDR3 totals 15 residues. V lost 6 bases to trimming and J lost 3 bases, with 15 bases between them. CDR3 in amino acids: CASRPISDGYNEQFF. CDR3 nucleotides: TGTGCCAGCAGACCCATCTCGGACGGCTACAATGAGCAGTTCTTC. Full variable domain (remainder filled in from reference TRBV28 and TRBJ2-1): DVKVTQSSRYLVKRTGEKVFLECVQDMDHENMFWYRQDPGLGLRLIYFSYDVKMKEKGDIPEGYSVSREKKERFSLILESASTNQTSMYLCASRPISDGYNEQFFGPGTRLTVL.